The rows below give T cell receptor beta chains drawn from one sample of a study of OX40 agonist ivuxolimab in advanced cancers. Sequencing was performed with immunoSEQ multiplex PCR; in TCRdb, only in-frame clones are kept and a portion is missing. The sample consists of about 46,000 clones, 88% of them appearing once. The starting material was CD4+ or CD8+ T cells sorted from blood, obtained in a trial of the OX40 agonist ivuxolimab. All receptors derive from an adult with an advanced solid tumor such as melanoma, head and neck, liver or kidney cancer. Each CDR3 is given with its conserved first and last residue. D genes are given only for firm matches. Size is omitted from some rows. Given values are once, few, many or a class for expanded clones.

-,14,TRBV7-9,TRBJ1-2,-,CASSLGGQPYGYTF,TGTGCCAGCAGCTTAGGGGGACAACCCTATGGCTACACCTTC
TRBD2,15,TRBV5-1,TRBJ2-1,-,CASSSHGGSYNEQFF,TGCGCCAGCAGCAGCCACGGGGGGTCCTACAATGAGCAGTTCTTC
-,13,TRBV2,TRBJ1-5,-,CASSEGGSQPQHF,TGTGCCAGCAGTGAAGGGGGAAGTCAGCCCCAGCATTTT
-,14,TRBV19,TRBJ1-1,-,CASSIEAGFTEAFF,TGTGCCAGTAGTATAGAGGCCGGGTTCACTGAAGCTTTCTTT
TRBD1,15,TRBV11-3,TRBJ2-7,-,CASSNWDSGSDEQYF,TGTGCCAGCAGCAACTGGGACAGCGGCAGCGACGAGCAGTACTTC
-,16,TRBV5-6,TRBJ1-3,-,CASSLRSHTSGNTIYF,TGTGCCAGCAGCTTGAGGAGCCATACCTCTGGAAACACCATATATTTT
TRBD1,15,TRBV28,TRBJ1-2,-,CASRGTGAFEYGYTF,TGTGCCAGCAGGGGGACAGGGGCGTTTGAATATGGCTACACCTTC
-,15,TRBV9,TRBJ2-3,once,CASSLDAPSTDTQYF,TGTGCCAGCTCGTTAGACGCTCCTAGCACAGATACGCAGTATTTT
-,15,TRBV4-1,TRBJ2-7,-,CASSQEDGLSYEQYF,TGCGCCAGCAGCCAAGAGGATGGCCTTAGTTACGAGCAGTACTTC
TRBD1,13,TRBV5-5,TRBJ1-2,-,CASSVGQAYGYTF,TGTGCCAGCAGCGTGGGACAGGCCTATGGCTACACCTTC
-,17,TRBV15,TRBJ1-4,-,CATSLLRGAATNEKLFF,TGTGCCACCAGTCTATTAAGAGGGGCTGCAACTAATGAAAAACTGTTTTTT
-,13,TRBV7-2,TRBJ1-6,-,CASSLGRGSPLHF,TGTGCCAGCAGCCTAGGTAGAGGTTCACCCCTCCACTTT
-,17,TRBV28,TRBJ1-2,-,CASSLSGIAKGSYGYTF,TGTGCCAGCAGCCTATCGGGTATCGCCAAGGGTAGCTATGGCTACACCTTC
-,11,TRBV6-1,TRBJ1-4,-,CASGDLGRLFF,TGTGCCAGCGGGGACCTGGGGAGACTGTTTTTT
-,12,TRBV6-5,TRBJ2-2,-,CASSTNTGELFF,TGTGCCAGCAGTACAAACACCGGGGAGCTGTTTTTT
-,13,TRBV7-8,TRBJ2-2,-,CASSFGTFGELFF,TGTGCCAGCAGCTTCGGGACTTTCGGGGAGCTGTTTTTT
TRBD1,16,TRBV2,TRBJ1-2,-,CASSSQGWRGRGGYTF,TGTGCCAGCAGCTCCCAAGGCTGGAGGGGGCGAGGAGGCTACACCTTC
-,15,TRBV2,TRBJ2-7,-,CASSPGLDNSYEQYF,TGTGCCAGCAGTCCCGGGTTGGACAACTCCTACGAGCAGTACTTC
TRBD1,13,TRBV9,TRBJ1-1,once,CASSPIQGARAFF,TGTGCCAGCAGCCCTATCCAGGGGGCCCGGGCTTTCTTT
TRBD1,16,TRBV5-1,TRBJ1-3,-,CASSTGGTSSGNTIYF,TGCGCCAGCAGCACAGGGGGGACGAGCTCTGGAAACACCATATATTTT
TRBD2,17,TRBV10-3,TRBJ2-3,once,CAISSTGLAGATDTQYF,TGTGCCATCAGCTCGACAGGACTAGCGGGGGCCACAGATACGCAGTATTTT
-,12,TRBV6-5,TRBJ2-3,-,CASSQPQGTQYF,TGTGCCAGCAGTCAACCACAGGGTACGCAGTATTTT
-,13,TRBV7-6,TRBJ2-5,-,CASSSYQGQTQYF,TGTGCCAGCAGCTCCTACCAGGGGCAGACCCAGTACTTC
-,16,TRBV7-9,TRBJ1-4,-,CASSFYRGGNNEKLFF,TGTGCCAGCAGCTTTTACCGGGGTGGGAATAATGAAAAACTGTTTTTT
TRBD1,16,TRBV23-1,TRBJ2-3,-,CASSPGQGMGTDTQYF,TGCGCCAGCAGTCCCGGACAGGGGATGGGCACAGATACGCAGTATTTT
TRBD1,15,TRBV5-4,TRBJ2-1,-,CASSLLDRSRDEQFF,TGTGCCAGCAGCTTGCTGGACAGGTCAAGGGATGAGCAGTTCTTC
-,15,TRBV6-5,TRBJ2-2,-,CASRNAPDRTGELFF,TGTGCCAGCAGGAACGCACCGGACAGAACCGGGGAGCTGTTTTTT
TRBD2,16,TRBV5-1,TRBJ2-7,-,CASSLGGTSGDYEQYF,TGCGCCAGCAGCTTGGGGGGGACTAGCGGAGACTACGAGCAGTACTTC
-,18,TRBV5-4,TRBJ1-2,-,CASSSGGSAVGTHNGYTF,TGTGCCAGCAGCTCTGGGGGGTCAGCAGTCGGGACGCACAATGGCTACACCTTC
TRBD1,16,TRBV15,TRBJ2-1,-,CATSRVGTGFRDEQFF,TGTGCCACCAGCAGAGTCGGGACAGGGTTTAGGGATGAGCAGTTCTTC
TRBD2,13,TRBV10-3,TRBJ2-7,-,CATSAGEGYEQYF,TGTGCCACCTCAGCGGGGGAAGGGTACGAGCAGTACTTC
-,12,TRBV6-5,TRBJ1-4,once,CASGPFREKLFF,TGTGCCAGCGGCCCGTTCAGGGAAAAACTGTTTTTT
TRBD2,15,TRBV13,TRBJ2-7,-,CASSSLAGGTYEQYF,TGTGCCAGCAGCTCTCTAGCGGGAGGTACCTACGAGCAGTACTTC
-,16,TRBV5-1,TRBJ1-3,-,CASSRLARSSGNTIYF,TGCGCCAGCAGCCGGCTCGCCCGAAGCTCTGGAAACACCATATATTTT
TRBD2,11,TRBV6-5,TRBJ2-7,-,CASSTSGDRHF,TGTGCCAGCAGCACTAGCGGAGATAGGCACTTC
TRBD2,19,TRBV10-1,TRBJ2-1,-,CASSESLSASGSSYNEQFF,TGCGCCAGCAGTGAGTCGCTTTCGGCTAGCGGGAGCTCCTACAATGAGCAGTTCTTC
TRBD1,15,TRBV28,TRBJ2-7,-,CASTRQGWTTPEQYF,TGTGCCAGCACTCGACAGGGTTGGACGACTCCCGAGCAGTACTTC
TRBD1,17,TRBV4-1,TRBJ2-7,-,CASSQKPPGQGAYEQYF,TGCGCCAGCAGCCAAAAACCCCCGGGACAGGGGGCCTACGAGCAGTACTTC
TRBD1,14,TRBV6-1,TRBJ2-5,-,CASSEGTGRETQYF,TGTGCCAGCAGTGAAGGGACAGGGAGAGAGACCCAGTACTTC
TRBD1,15,TRBV11-1,TRBJ2-2,-,CASRAGTGNTGELFF,TGTGCCAGCAGGGCCGGGACAGGGAACACCGGGGAGCTGTTTTTT
TRBD1,15,TRBV10-2,TRBJ1-1,-,CASSAGTDGRTEAFF,TGCGCCAGCAGCGCCGGGACAGATGGTAGGACTGAAGCTTTCTTT